These 23 T cell receptor beta chains were all obtained from the same sample, sequenced in a study of T-cell reconstitution after alpha-beta-depleted transplantation in children. During its preparation, the TCRbeta library received unique molecular identifiers. TCRdb used MiXCR to reprocess the PCR reads, holding one entry per CDR3 protein. Found here are around 490,000 distinct CDR3 sequences, approximately 10% of them singletons; the top ten hold roughly 15%. This specimen was PBMCs, mostly from graft donor cells, taken 180 days after TCRalphabeta/CD19-depleted stem cell transplant. These receptors came from a female patient under 10 years old who had a stem cell transplant for aplastic anemia, so the T cells may come from the graft donor.

This clonotype turned up a few times. The chain's CDR3 is CSARAPLAGGINEQFF. CDR3 bases: TGCAGTGCTAGGGCGCCTCTAGCGGGAGGGATCAATGAGCAGTTCTTC. The V gene is TRBV20-1, the J gene TRBJ2-1, with 12 bases that match TRBD2. Germline CDR1 and CDR2: DFQATT and SNEGSKA (reference sequence). Trimming at V came to 3 bases and at J to 6 bases, leaving 9 bases not matched to a gene. The CDR3 runs 16 residues.

The rearrangement joins TRBV5-1 to TRBJ2-1; 7 nucleotides match TRBD1. Germline lookup yields CDR1 SGHRS and CDR2 YFSETQ. The CDR3 runs to 15 residues. With 2 bases clipped from V and 4 bases from J, the junction kept 6 bases outside the gene matches. DNA for the CDR3: TGCGCCAGCAGCTTACAGGGGTTTCGGTACAATGAGCAGTTCTTC. Amino acid sequence: CASSLQGFRYNEQFF.

The CDR3 region has the DNA TGTGCCAGCTCACCACCGACAAAGAACTATGGCTACACCTTC. It codes for CASSPPTKNYGYTF. This chain joins TRBV18 and TRBJ1-2, with no clear D. From germline, CDR1 is KGHSH and CDR2 LQKENI. This CDR3 region has 14 residues. With 0 bases removed from V and 2 bases from J, the gap between germline ends came to 7 bases. Full variable domain (outside the CDR3, taken from reference TRBV18 and TRBJ1-2): NAGVMQNPRHLVRRRGQEARLRCSPMKGHSHVYWYRQLPEEGLKFMVYLQKENIIDESGMPKERFSAEFPKEGPSILRIQQVVRGDSAAYFCASSPPTKNYGYTFGSGTRLTVV.

This clonotype appeared a few times. The chain joins TRBV9 to TRBJ2-1, with 11 bases lining up with TRBD2. CDR3 length: 15 amino acids. Germline V gene data show CDR1 as SGDLS and CDR2 as YYNGEE. Unmatched junction bases numbered 2, after V lost 1 base and J lost 5 bases. The chain's CDR3 is CASSVSGLADNEQFF. CDR3 sequence (DNA): TGTGCCAGCAGCGTATCGGGACTAGCGGACAATGAGCAGTTCTTC.

This chain joins TRBV24-1 and TRBJ1-1; a weak D match, TRBD1 (6 bases). Germline V lookup: CDR1 KGHDR, CDR2 SFDVKD. Trimming shortened V by 4 bases and J by 5 bases, and 13 bases separated the two germline ends. CDR3 size: 14 residues. The CDR3 coding sequence is TGTGCCACCAGTGAAGGCAGGGGTAGAACTGAAGCTTTCTTT. It translates to CATSEGRGRTEAFF.

This clonotype was observed at least ten times. J is TRBJ2-7 and V is TRBV5-5, with 9 positions matching TRBD1. This CDR3 has 16 residues. From germline, CDR1 is SGHKS and CDR2 YYEKEE (reference sequence). The trim removed 4 bases at V and 1 base at J, leaving 9 bases unmatched. Here the CDR3 DNA reads TGTGCCAGCAGCCAAAGGCCCGGACAGGGGTCCTACGAGCAGTACTTC. Its protein is CASSQRPGQGSYEQYF.

This clonotype appeared a few times. The chain is built from TRBV28 and TRBJ2-5; D is uncertain. Trimming removed 4 bases at V and 6 bases at J, with 15 bases between. This CDR3 region has 14 residues. Germline assignment: CDR1 MDHEN and CDR2 SYDVKM. The CDR3 sequence: CASSSVRVQKTQYF. The CDR3 nucleotides read TGTGCCAGCAGTTCAGTAAGGGTTCAGAAGACCCAGTACTTC.

The chain combines TRBV7-9 with TRBJ2-3; 7 positions agree with TRBD2. J lost 11 bases, V lost 5 bases, and 16 bases had no gene match. The V gene's germline CDR1 is SEHNR and CDR2 FQNEAQ (reference sequence). The CDR3 is 15 amino acids. The CDR3 bases are TGTGCCAGCAGCCCACTCCGGGGGGTGGTTAGTGTGCAGTATTTT. It translates to CASSPLRGVVSVQYF.

This clonotype appeared once. The rearrangement joins TRBV27 to TRBJ2-3; D may be TRBD1 (5 bases). The CDR3 has 14 amino acids. The V gene lost 3 bases and the J gene lost 2 bases, with 9 bases spanning the gap. CDR1 MNHEY and CDR2 SMNVEV come from the germline V gene (reference sequence). The CDR3 DNA follows: TGTGCCAGCAGTTTCCGGACACACACAGATACGCAGTATTTT. Translation: CASSFRTHTDTQYF.

The rearrangement joins TRBV5-5 to TRBJ2-7; no definite D call. From germline, CDR1 is SGHKS and CDR2 YYEKEE (reference sequence). The CDR3 extends over 14 amino acids. With 4 bases removed from V and 0 bases from J, the gap between germline ends came to 11 bases. CDR3 DNA: TGTGCCAGCAGCCTCTCCTTTTCCTCCTACGAGCAGTACGTC. Translating gives CASSLSFSSYEQYV.

This rearrangement joins TRBV6-5 to TRBJ2-1; TRBD2 agrees at 8 bases. This CDR3 is 15 amino acids long. V gave up 6 bases and J gave up 3 bases; unmatched junction bases: 7. The germline V gene has CDR1 MNHEY and CDR2 SVGAGI. CDR3 sequence: CASRLAGTGYNEQFF. The CDR3 DNA follows: TGTGCCAGCAGGTTAGCGGGAACCGGCTACAATGAGCAGTTCTTC.

V is TRBV6-6 and J is TRBJ1-1, with unresolved D. The CDR3 loop spans 13 amino acids. V was shortened by 5 bases and J by 0 bases, with 7 bases between the two germline ends. CDR1 and CDR2 from the germline V gene are MNHNY and SVGAGI (reference sequence). The CDR3 bases are TGTGCCAGCAGTACCCGGATGAACACTGAAGCTTTCTTT. Encoded protein: CASSTRMNTEAFF.

This clonotype was found a few times. This chain joins TRBV12-3 or TRBV12-4 and TRBJ1-1; D gene unclear. V was cut by 2 bases and J by 1 base, with 5 bases left in between. The CDR3 consists of 13 residues. CDR3 loop: CASSLWQNTEAFF. The CDR3 DNA sequence: TGTGCCAGCAGTTTATGGCAGAACACTGAAGCTTTCTTT.

The rearrangement links TRBV6-5 to TRBJ2-7; 11 bases line up with TRBD1. Germline values: CDR1 MNHEY, CDR2 SVGAGI. There are 18 residues in the CDR3. The trim removed 3 bases at V and 5 bases at J, leaving 15 bases unmatched. The CDR3 loop is CASSYSRDRGIWRNEQYF. Here the CDR3 DNA reads TGTGCCAGCAGTTATTCCCGGGACAGGGGGATATGGCGCAACGAGCAGTACTTC.

The chain uses TRBV28 and TRBJ2-7; either TRBD1 or TRBD2 may fit D (5 bases each). The CDR3 consists of 15 residues. In germline, CDR1 is MDHEN, CDR2 SYDVKM. Trimming removed 4 bases at V and 3 bases at J, with 16 bases between. The chain's CDR3 is CASSSPGRSLYEQYF. The CDR3 region has the DNA TGTGCCAGCAGTTCTCCGGGACGGAGCCTCTACGAGCAGTACTTC. Based on the CDR3 plus reference TRBV28 and TRBJ2-7, the full variable domain is DVKVTQSSRYLVKRTGEKVFLECVQDMDHENMFWYRQDPGLGLRLIYFSYDVKMKEKGDIPEGYSVSREKKERFSLILESASTNQTSMYLCASSSPGRSLYEQYFGPGTRLTVT.

This clonotype appeared a few times. The gene calls are TRBV20-1 and TRBJ2-3; D is ambiguous. CDR3 size: 12 residues. Germline loops: CDR1 DFQATT, CDR2 SNEGSKA (reference sequence). Trimming removed 1 base at V and 5 bases at J, with 7 bases between. The CDR3, as DNA: TGCAGTGCTAGAGGAGCCGGAGATACGCAGTATTTT. Protein: CSARGAGDTQYF.

This clonotype occurred many times. This chain uses TRBV5-1 with TRBJ1-5, with 10 positions matching TRBD1. Germline CDR1 reads SGHRS; CDR2 reads YFSETQ. The V gene end was trimmed by 4 bases and the J gene end by 7 bases; junction bases not matched to a gene: 8. CDR3 length: 15 residues. CDR3 coding DNA: TGCGCCAGCAGCATCGACAGGGGGCTCGGGCAGCCCCAGCATTTT. Residues: CASSIDRGLGQPQHF.

The chain uses TRBV5-1 and TRBJ1-3, with D maybe TRBD1 (5 bases). V shed 7 bases and J shed 0 bases, with 11 bases lying between them. This CDR3 has 14 residues. Germline V gene data show CDR1 as SGHRS and CDR2 as YFSETQ. CDR3 sequence: CASGSGGSGNTIYF. In nucleotides, the CDR3 is TGCGCCAGCGGGTCGGGGGGCTCTGGAAACACCATATATTTT.

The chain joins TRBV4-3 to TRBJ2-7, with D perhaps TRBD1 or TRBD2 (5 bases each). Trimming shortened V by 1 base and J by 6 bases, and 22 bases separated the two germline ends. The V gene's germline CDR1 is LGHNA and CDR2 YSLEER. CDR3 size: 17 residues. CDR3 bases: TGCGCCAGCAGCCAAGTGCCAGGGCTCTCTGTAGGAGGCGAGCAGTACTTC. It translates to CASSQVPGLSVGGEQYF.

On this clonotype: A much bigger clone sits one base away, suggesting this may be a read error. The genes are TRBV6-5 and TRBJ2-1, with D maybe TRBD2 (7 bases). This CDR3 comprises 15 residues. Germline CDR1 MNHEY, CDR2 SVGAGI. Trimming shortened V by 2 bases and J by 7 bases, and 15 bases separated the two germline ends. The CDR3 region has the DNA TGTGCCAGCAGTTACGACGGGGGGCCTCGGAATGAGCAGTTCTTC. This gives the protein CASSYDGGPRNEQFF.

The rearrangement links TRBV7-9 to TRBJ2-7, with D uncertain. V lost 1 base and J lost 2, with 12 bases in between. The germline V gene has CDR1 SEHNR and CDR2 FQNEAQ (reference sequence). CDR3 length equals 15 residues. The CDR3 here is CASSLEWDGTYEQYF. CDR3 bases: TGTGCCAGCAGCTTAGAGTGGGATGGGACCTACGAGCAGTACTTC. Filled out from reference TRBV7-9 and TRBJ2-7, the complete variable domain reads DTGVSQNPRHKITKRGQNVTFRCDPISEHNRLYWYRQTLGQGPEFLTYFQNEAQLEKSRLLSDRFSAERPKGSFSTLEIQRTEQGDSAMYLCASSLEWDGTYEQYFGPGTRLTVT.

This clonotype was seen more than once but under ten times. The chain combines TRBV7-2 with TRBJ2-1, with TRBD2 as a possible D gene (6 bases). The CDR3 sequence is 15 residues long. The germline gives CDR1 SGHTA, CDR2 FQGNSA. Trimming pared 4 bases from V and 7 bases from J, leaving 17 bases between. CDR3 amino acids: CASSSIRGMENEQFF. The DNA of the CDR3 is TGTGCCAGCAGCTCTATCCGCGGGATGGAAAATGAGCAGTTCTTC.

The rearrangement joins TRBV6-1 to TRBJ1-4; D gene uncertain. Germline V gene lookup returns CDR1 MNHNS and CDR2 SASEGT. This CDR3 is 14 amino acids long. The V end lost 7 bases, the J end lost 2 bases, and 11 bases lay between the germline ends. The CDR3 sequence: CASNRVGTNEKLFF. The CDR3 DNA reads as TGTGCCAGCAACCGTGTAGGGACTAATGAAAAACTGTTTTTT.